The sample holds a few counts of the clone carrying this T cell receptor beta chain. What it recognizes is unknown. The CDR3 sequence is 14 residues long. Germline CDR1 reads DFQATT; CDR2 reads SNEGSKA (reference sequence). Trimming cost V 3 bases and J 0 bases, with 11 bases left between them. This sample was taken from a study of blood T cells in healthy people across ages. General study points: More naive CD4+ cells and higher diversity marked long-lived donors relative to aged donors.

The second PCR ran about 6 to 12 cycles with a sample-barcoded 5' primer and J-beta primers. Carrying 12 random nucleotides, a template-switch adaptor labeled each individual cDNA molecule. TCRdb reprocessed the 5' RACE reads via MiXCR and lists one record per CDR3 protein. The sample carries almost 1 million distinct CDR3 sequences, around 54% recorded once. The rearrangement uses TRBV20-1 and TRBJ1-1, with D possibly TRBD1 on 5 matching bases. Specimen: blood. The sequence derives from a woman aged 60 to 75 in good health. CDR3 sequence (DNA): TGCAGTGCTAGCCCAGGGCCGATGAACACTGAAGCTTTCTTT. Amino acids: CSASPGPMNTEAFF.